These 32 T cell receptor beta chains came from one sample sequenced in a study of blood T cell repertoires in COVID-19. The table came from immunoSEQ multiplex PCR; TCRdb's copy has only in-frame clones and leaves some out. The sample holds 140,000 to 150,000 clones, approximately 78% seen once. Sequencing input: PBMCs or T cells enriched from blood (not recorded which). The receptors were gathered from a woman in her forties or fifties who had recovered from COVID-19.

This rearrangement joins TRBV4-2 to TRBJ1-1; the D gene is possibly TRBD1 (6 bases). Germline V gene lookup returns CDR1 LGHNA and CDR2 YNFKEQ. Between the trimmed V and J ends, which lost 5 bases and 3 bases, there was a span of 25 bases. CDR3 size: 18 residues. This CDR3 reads CASSDIGGRNQDDTEAFF. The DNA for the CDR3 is TGTGCCAGCAGCGACATCGGGGGGCGGAATCAAGACGACACTGAAGCTTTCTTT.

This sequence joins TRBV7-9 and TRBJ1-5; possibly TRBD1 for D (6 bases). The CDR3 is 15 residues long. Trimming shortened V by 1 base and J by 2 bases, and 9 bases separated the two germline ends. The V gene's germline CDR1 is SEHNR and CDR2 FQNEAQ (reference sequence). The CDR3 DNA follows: TGTGCCAGCAGCTTAGACAGGGATGGCAATCAGCCCCAGCATTTT. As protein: CASSLDRDGNQPQHF.

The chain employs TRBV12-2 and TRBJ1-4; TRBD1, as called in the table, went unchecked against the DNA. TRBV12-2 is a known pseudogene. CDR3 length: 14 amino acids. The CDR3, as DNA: TGTGCAAGTCGCTTAACGGACAGTCCGGAAAAACTGTTTTTT. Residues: CASRLTDSPEKLFF.

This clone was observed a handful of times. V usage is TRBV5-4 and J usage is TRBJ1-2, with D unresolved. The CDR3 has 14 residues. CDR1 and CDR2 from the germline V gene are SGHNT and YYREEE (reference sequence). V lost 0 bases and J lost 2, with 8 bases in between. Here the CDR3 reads CASSLAAVNYGYTF. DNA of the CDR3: TGTGCCAGCAGCTTGGCAGCGGTGAACTATGGCTACACCTTC.

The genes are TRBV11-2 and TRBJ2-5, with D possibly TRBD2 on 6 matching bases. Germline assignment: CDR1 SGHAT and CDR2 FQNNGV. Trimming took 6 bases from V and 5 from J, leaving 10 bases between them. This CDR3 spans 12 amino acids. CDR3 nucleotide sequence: TGTGCCAGCAGAAGACTAGGGGAGACCCAGTACTTC. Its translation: CASRRLGETQYF.

The CDR3 reads CASSPGGGDQPQHF. CDR3 nucleotide sequence: TGTGCCAGCAGCCCAGGCGGGGGGGACCAGCCCCAGCATTTT. V is TRBV9 and J is TRBJ1-5; the D gene is possibly TRBD1 (5 bases). CDR3 length equals 14 residues. CDR1 SGDLS and CDR2 YYNGEE come from the germline V gene. V lost 4 bases and J 7 bases, leaving 15 bases between the germline ends.

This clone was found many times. CDR3 nucleotides: TGTGCCAGCAGCGTGAGGCCCCAGCATTTT. Translated, it gives CASSVRPQHF. The V and J genes are TRBV21-1 and TRBJ1-5. TRBV21-1 constitutes a pseudogene. The CDR3 is 10 amino acids.

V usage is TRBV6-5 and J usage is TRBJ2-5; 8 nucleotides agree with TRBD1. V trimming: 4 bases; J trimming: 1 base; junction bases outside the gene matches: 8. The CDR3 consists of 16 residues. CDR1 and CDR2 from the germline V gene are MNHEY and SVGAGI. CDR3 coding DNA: TGTGCCAGCAGTTCCCCGAGACAGGGGACCCAAGAGACCCAGTACTTC. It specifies CASSSPRQGTQETQYF.

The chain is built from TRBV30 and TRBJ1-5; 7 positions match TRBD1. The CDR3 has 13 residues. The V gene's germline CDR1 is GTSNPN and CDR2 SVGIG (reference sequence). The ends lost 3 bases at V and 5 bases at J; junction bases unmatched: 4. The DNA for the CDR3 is TGTGCCTGGAGCGGACAGGAAGATCAGCCCCAGCATTTT. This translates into CAWSGQEDQPQHF.

The chain's CDR3 is CASSSSLTTTVDTQYF. CDR3 bases: TGCGCCAGCAGCTCCTCCCTAACCACTACGGTGGATACGCAGTATTTT. The genes are TRBV5-1 and TRBJ2-3; D is uncertain. The CDR3 totals 16 residues. Germline V gives CDR1 SGHRS, CDR2 YFSETQ. The germline V and J ends were trimmed by 3 bases and 6 bases, with 20 bases remaining between them.

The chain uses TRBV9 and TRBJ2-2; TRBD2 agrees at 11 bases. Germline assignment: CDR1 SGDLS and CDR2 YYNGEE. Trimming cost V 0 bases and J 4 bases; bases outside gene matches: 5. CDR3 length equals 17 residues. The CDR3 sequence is CASSVEGTSGSTGELFF. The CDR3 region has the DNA TGTGCCAGCAGCGTAGAAGGGACTAGCGGTTCCACCGGGGAGCTGTTTTTT. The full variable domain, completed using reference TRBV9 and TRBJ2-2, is DSGVTQTPKHLITATGQRVTLRCSPRSGDLSVYWYQQSLDQGLQFLIQYYNGEERAKGNILERFSAQQFPDLHSELNLSSLELGDSALYFCASSVEGTSGSTGELFFGEGSRLTVL.

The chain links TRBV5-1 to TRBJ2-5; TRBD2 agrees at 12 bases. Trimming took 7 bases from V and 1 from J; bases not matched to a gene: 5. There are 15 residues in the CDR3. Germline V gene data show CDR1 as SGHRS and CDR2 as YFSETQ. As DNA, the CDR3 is TGCGCCAGCGGCCCGACTAGCGGGGGCCAAGAGACCCAGTACTTC. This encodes CASGPTSGGQETQYF.

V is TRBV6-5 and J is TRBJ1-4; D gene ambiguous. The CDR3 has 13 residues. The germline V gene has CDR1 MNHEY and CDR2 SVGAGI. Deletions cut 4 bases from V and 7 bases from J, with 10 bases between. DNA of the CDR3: TGTGCCAGCAGTTCTGCCCGAGTTGAAAAACTGTTTTTT. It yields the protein CASSSARVEKLFF.

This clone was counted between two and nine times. The CDR3 coding sequence is TGTGCCAGCACCCTGGGCTGGGGGCGGGAAGCTTTCTTT. As protein: CASTLGWGREAFF. The V gene is TRBV11-2, the J gene TRBJ1-1; tentative D call: TRBD1 (6 bases). CDR1 SGHAT and CDR2 FQNNGV come from the germline V gene. There are 13 residues in the CDR3. Trimming shortened V by 7 bases and J by 8 bases, and 17 bases separated the two germline ends.

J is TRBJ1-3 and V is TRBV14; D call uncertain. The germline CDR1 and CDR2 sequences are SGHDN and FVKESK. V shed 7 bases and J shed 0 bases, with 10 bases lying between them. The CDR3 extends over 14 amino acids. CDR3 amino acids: CASKQSHSGNTIYF. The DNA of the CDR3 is TGTGCCAGCAAACAGAGCCACTCTGGAAACACCATATATTTT.

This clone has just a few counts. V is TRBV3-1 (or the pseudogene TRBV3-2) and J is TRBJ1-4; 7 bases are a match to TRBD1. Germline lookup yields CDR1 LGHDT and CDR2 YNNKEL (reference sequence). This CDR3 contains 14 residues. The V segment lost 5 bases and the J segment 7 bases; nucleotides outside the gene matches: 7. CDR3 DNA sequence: TGTGCCAGCAGCGCCAGGGGGAATGTTGAAAAACTGTTTTTT. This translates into CASSARGNVEKLFF.

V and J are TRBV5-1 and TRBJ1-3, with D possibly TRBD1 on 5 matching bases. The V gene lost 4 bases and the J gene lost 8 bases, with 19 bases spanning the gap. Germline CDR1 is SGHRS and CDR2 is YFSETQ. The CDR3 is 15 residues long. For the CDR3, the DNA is TGCGCCAGCAGCCTTACCGGGACCTCGGGGGACACCATATATTTT. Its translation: CASSLTGTSGDTIYF.

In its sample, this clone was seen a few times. DNA of the CDR3: TGCGCCAGCGCATCCAGGGATTCACCCCTCCACTTT. Amino acids: CASASRDSPLHF. This chain connects TRBV5-1 to TRBJ1-6; D is perhaps TRBD1 (5 bases). The V end was cut by 7 bases, the J end by 8 bases, with 10 bases between. This CDR3 is built from 12 residues. CDR1 and CDR2 from the germline V gene are SGHRS and YFSETQ.

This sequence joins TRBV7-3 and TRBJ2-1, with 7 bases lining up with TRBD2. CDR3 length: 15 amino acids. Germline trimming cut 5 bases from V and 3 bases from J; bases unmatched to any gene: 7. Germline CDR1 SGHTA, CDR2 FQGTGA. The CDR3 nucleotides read TGTGCCAGCAGCCGAAGCGGGACGAGCTACAATGAGCAGTTCTTC. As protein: CASSRSGTSYNEQFF.

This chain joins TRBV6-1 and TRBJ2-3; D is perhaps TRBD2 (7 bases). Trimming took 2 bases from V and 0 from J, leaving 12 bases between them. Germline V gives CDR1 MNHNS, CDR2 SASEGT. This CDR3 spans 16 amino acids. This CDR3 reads CASSEIGGLSTDTQYF. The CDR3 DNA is TGTGCCAGCAGTGAAATCGGGGGGCTGAGCACAGATACGCAGTATTTT.

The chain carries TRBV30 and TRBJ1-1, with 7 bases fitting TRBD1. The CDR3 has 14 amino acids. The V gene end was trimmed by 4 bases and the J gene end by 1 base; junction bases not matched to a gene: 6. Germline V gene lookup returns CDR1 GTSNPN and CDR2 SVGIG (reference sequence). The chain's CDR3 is CAWKRGLRNTEAFF. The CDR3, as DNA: TGTGCCTGGAAAAGGGGGCTGCGGAACACTGAAGCTTTCTTT.

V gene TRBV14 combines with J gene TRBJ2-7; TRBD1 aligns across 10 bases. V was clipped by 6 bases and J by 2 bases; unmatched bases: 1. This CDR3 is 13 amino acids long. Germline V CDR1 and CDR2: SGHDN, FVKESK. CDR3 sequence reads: CASRGQGAYEQYF. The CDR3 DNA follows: TGTGCCAGCAGAGGACAGGGGGCCTACGAGCAGTACTTC.

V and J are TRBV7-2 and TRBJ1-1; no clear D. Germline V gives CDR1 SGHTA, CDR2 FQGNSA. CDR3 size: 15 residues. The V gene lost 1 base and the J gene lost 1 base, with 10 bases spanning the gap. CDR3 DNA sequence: TGTGCCAGCAGCTTAGTTTTCCTCCCGAACACTGAAGCTTTCTTT. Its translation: CASSLVFLPNTEAFF. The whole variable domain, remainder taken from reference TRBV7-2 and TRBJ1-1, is GAGVSQSPSNKVTEKGKDVELRCDPISGHTALYWYRQSLGQGLEFLIYFQGNSAPDKSGLPSDRFSAERTGGSVSTLTIQRTQQEDSAVYLCASSLVFLPNTEAFFGQGTRLTVV.

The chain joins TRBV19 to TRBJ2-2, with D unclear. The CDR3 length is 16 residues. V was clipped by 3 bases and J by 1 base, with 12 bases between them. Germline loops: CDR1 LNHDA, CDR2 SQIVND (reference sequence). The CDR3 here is CASSIGQVGNTGELFF. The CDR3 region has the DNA TGTGCCAGTAGTATTGGGCAGGTTGGGAACACCGGGGAGCTGTTTTTT.

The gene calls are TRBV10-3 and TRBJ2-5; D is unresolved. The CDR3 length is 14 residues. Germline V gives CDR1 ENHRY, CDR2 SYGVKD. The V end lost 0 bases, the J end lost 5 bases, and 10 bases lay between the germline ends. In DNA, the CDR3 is TGTGCCATCAGTGAGTCCGCCGTCCAGGAGACCCAGTACTTC. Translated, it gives CAISESAVQETQYF.

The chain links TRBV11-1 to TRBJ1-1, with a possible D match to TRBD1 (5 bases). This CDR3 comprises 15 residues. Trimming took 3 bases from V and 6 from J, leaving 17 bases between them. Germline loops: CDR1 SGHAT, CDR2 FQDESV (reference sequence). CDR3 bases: TGTGCCAGCAGCTTCCCGCTGGGGGGGAAGGCTGAAGCTTTCTTT. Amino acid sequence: CASSFPLGGKAEAFF.

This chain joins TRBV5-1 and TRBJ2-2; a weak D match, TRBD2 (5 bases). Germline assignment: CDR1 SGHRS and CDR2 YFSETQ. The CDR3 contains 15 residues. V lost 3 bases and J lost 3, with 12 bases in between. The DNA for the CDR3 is TGCGCCAGCAGCTACTCAGGAGGCGACACCGGGGAGCTGTTTTTT. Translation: CASSYSGGDTGELFF.

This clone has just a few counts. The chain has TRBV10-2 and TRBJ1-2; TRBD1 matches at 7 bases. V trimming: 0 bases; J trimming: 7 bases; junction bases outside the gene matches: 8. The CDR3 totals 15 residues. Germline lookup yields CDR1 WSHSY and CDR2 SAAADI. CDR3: CASSESRTGDGGYTF. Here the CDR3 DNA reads TGCGCCAGCAGTGAGTCGCGCACAGGGGATGGTGGCTACACCTTC.

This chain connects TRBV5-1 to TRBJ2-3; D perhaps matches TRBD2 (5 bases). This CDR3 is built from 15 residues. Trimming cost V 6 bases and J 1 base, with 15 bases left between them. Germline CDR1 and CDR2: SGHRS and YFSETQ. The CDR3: CASTPLAQGTDTQYF. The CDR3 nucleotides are TGCGCCAGCACCCCCCTAGCCCAGGGCACAGATACGCAGTATTTT.

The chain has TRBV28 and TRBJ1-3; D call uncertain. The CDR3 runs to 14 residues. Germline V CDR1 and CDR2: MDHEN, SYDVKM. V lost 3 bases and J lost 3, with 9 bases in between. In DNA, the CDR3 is TGTGCCAGCAGTTTGAGGCAGATTGGAAACACCATATATTTT. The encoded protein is CASSLRQIGNTIYF.

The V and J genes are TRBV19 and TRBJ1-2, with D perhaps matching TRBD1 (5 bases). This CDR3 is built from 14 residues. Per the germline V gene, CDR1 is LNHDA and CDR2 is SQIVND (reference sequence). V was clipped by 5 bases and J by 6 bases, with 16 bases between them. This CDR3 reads CASSAPGGAHGYTF. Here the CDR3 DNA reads TGTGCCAGTAGTGCCCCAGGCGGGGCTCATGGCTACACCTTC.

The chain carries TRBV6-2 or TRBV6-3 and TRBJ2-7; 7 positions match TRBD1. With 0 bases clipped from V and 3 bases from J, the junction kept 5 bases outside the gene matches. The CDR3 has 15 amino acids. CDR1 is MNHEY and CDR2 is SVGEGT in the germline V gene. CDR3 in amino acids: CASSYSTGQIYEQYF. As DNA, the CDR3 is TGTGCCAGCAGTTACTCGACGGGACAGATCTACGAGCAGTACTTC.